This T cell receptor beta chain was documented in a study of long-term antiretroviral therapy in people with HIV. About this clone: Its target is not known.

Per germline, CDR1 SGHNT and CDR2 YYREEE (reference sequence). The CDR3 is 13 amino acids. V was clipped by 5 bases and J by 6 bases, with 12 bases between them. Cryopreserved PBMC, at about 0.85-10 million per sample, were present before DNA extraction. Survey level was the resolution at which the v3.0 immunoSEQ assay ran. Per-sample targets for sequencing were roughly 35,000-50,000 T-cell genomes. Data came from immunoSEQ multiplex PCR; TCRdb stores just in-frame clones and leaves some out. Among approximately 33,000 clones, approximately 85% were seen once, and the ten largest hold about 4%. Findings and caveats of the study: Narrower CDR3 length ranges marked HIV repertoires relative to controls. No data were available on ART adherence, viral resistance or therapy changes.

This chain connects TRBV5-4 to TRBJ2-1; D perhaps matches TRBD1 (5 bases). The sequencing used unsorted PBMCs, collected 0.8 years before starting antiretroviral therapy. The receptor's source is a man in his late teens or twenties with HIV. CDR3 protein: CASRADDSNEQFF. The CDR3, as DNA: TGTGCCAGCAGGGCTGATGACAGCAATGAGCAGTTCTTC.